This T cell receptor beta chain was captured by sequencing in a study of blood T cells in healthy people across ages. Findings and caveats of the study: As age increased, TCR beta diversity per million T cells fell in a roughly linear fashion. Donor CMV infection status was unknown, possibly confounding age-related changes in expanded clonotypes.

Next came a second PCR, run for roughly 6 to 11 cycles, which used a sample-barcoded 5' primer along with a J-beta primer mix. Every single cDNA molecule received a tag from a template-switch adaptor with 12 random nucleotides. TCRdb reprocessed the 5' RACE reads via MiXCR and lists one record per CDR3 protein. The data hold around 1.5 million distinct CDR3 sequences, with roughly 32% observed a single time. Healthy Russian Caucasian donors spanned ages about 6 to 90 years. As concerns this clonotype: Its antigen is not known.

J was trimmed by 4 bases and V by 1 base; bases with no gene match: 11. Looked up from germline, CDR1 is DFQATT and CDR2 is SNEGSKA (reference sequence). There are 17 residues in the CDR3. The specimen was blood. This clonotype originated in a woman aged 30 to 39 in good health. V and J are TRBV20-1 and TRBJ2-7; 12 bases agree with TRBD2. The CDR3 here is CSARVRRAGTSGYEQYF. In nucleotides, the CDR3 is TGCAGTGCTAGAGTTCGGAGGGCCGGGACTAGCGGGTACGAGCAGTACTTC.